This TCR beta chain was observed in a study of a mutant IDH1 vaccine in newly diagnosed glioma. Germline V lookup: CDR1 SGDLS, CDR2 YYNGEE. The CDR3 sequence is 14 residues long. V was cut by 3 bases and J by 4 bases, with 11 bases left in between. As to time point: baseline, week 1 (first vaccination visit). Sample treatment: pre-vaccination baseline after standard-of-care therapy. The protocol was immunoSEQ multiplex PCR, while the TCRdb copy is restricted to in-frame clones and leaves out a portion. Altogether fewer than 65,000 clones are present, about 74% being singletons, with the ten largest covering about 1.7%.

The sample consisted of PBMCs, taken from a glioma patient treated with radiotherapy, temozolomide or both. This sequence was found in a middle-aged woman with glioma. V usage is TRBV9 and J usage is TRBJ1-5; D unresolved. The CDR3 spells CASSASGGNQPQHF. CDR3 DNA: TGTGCCAGCAGCGCCTCGGGCGGGAATCAGCCCCAGCATTTT.